Each of the 2 T cell receptor beta chains below was sequenced from the same sample in a study of cytomegalovirus exposure and HLA in healthy donors. Use of 60 Vbeta and 13 Jbeta primers characterized the PCR. Repertoires were generated with immunoSEQ multiplex PCR, while TCRdb's copy carries only in-frame clones and drops some. The repertoire holds some 110,000 clones, with approximately 79% as singletons. Sequenced: PBMCs. The origin of the receptors is a man aged 50-60 years in good health and CMV-seropositive.

The chain uses TRBV4-2 and TRBJ2-4; the match to TRBD1 covers 10 bases. This CDR3 has 16 residues. The trim removed 0 bases at V and 6 bases at J, leaving 5 bases unmatched. CDR1 LGHNA and CDR2 YNFKEQ come from the germline V gene. The CDR3 spells CASSQDQGTGANIQYF. The CDR3 bases are TGTGCCAGCAGCCAAGATCAAGGGACAGGGGCAAACATTCAGTACTTC.

This chain joins TRBV10-2 and TRBJ2-7; D gene ambiguous. Per germline, CDR1 WSHSY and CDR2 SAAADI. The CDR3 runs 14 residues. Trimming shortened V by 3 bases and J by 0 bases, and 9 bases separated the two germline ends. In nucleotides, the CDR3 is TGCGCCAGCAGTGACGTGGTGAGCTCCTACGAGCAGTACTTC. The encoded protein is CASSDVVSSYEQYF.